What follows describes a single T cell receptor (beta chain). This sample stems from a study of blood T cell repertoires in COVID-19. Across the study: PBMCs, B-cell-depleted T cells, or T cells were the source of the cDNA or gDNA that made up the material.

V shed 0 bases and J shed 5 bases, with 9 bases lying between them. The germline V gene encodes CDR1 SGDLS and CDR2 YYNGEE. The CDR3 length is 14 residues. Original data processing: Cell counts per sample came from amplifying reference gene primers. This table comes from immunoSEQ multiplex PCR, and its TCRdb copy is limited to in-frame clones, with some not included. V, J and clone size are taken as reported in that table, and D and trimming were inferred from the DNA itself. The sample records some 320,000 clones, 90% being singletons. The study assigned cohorts using participant-reported clinical history. Resolution of symptoms, clearance, or two negative PCRs was present in recovered Cohort 3 donors.

The sequencing input was PBMCs or T cells enriched from blood (not recorded which). The chain carries TRBV9 and TRBJ2-1; weak D call: TRBD2 (5 bases). This TCR was sampled from a man between 60 and 75 years old who had recovered from COVID-19. The CDR3 DNA reads as TGTGCCAGCAGCGTAGCCCAGCGGCACAATGAGCAGTTCTTC. Its protein is CASSVAQRHNEQFF.